This record concerns one TCR beta chain sequence. V gave up 8 bases and J gave up 6 bases; unmatched junction bases: 9. Germline loops: CDR1 SGHTA, CDR2 FQGNSA. This CDR3 is 14 amino acids long. Treatment given: roughly 20 received Ad26.COV2.S at low or high dose, single or two shots; about 5 received placebo; per-sample allocation not given. Material that was analyzed had been drawn on day 63 after the first vaccine or placebo injection. Adults aged 18-55 years in Boston included the donor. This sample was taken from a study of Ad26.COV2.S vaccination and SARS-CoV-2 variants. Study overall: In the study, Ad26.COV2.S was injected intramuscularly once, or twice 56 days apart.

The assay was immunoSEQ multiplex PCR, and TCRdb's table has in-frame clones only and misses some. This repertoire shows 300,000 to 350,000 clones, roughly 90% found once; its top ten account for over 5%. This specimen consisted of peripheral blood, obtained in a trial of Ad26.COV2.S vaccine versus placebo. This receptor was obtained from a person aged 18 to 65 who received the Ad26.COV2.S COVID-19 vaccine or a placebo. The gene calls are TRBV7-2 and TRBJ2-2, with TRBD2 identical over 7 bases. The CDR3: CASRTEAGPGELFF. The CDR3 nucleotides read TGTGCCAGCCGGACGGAAGCGGGGCCCGGGGAGCTGTTTTTT.